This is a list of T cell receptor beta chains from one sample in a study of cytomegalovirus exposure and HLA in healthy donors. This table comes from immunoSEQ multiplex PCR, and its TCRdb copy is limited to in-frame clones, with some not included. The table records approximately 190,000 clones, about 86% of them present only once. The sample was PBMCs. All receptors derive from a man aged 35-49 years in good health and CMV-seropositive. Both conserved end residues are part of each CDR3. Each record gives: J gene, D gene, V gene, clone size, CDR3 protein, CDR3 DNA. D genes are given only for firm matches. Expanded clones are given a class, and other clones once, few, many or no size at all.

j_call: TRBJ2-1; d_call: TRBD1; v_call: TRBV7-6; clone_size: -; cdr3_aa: CASSQIGTGRNEQFF; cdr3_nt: TGTGCCAGCAGCCAAATAGGGACAGGGAGGAATGAGCAGTTCTTC
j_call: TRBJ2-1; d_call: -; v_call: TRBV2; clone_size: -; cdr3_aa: CASSERGAGYNEQFF; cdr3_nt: TGTGCCAGCAGTGAGAGGGGTGCGGGGTACAATGAGCAGTTCTTC
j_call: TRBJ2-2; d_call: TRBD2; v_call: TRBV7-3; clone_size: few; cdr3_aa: CASSPIRQLADTGELFF; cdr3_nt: TGTGCCAGCAGCCCAATCCGACAACTAGCGGACACCGGGGAGCTGTTTTTT
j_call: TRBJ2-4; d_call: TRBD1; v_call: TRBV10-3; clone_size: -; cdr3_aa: CAISDRDRENIQYF; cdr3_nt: TGTGCCATCAGTGACCGGGACAGGGAAAACATTCAGTACTTC
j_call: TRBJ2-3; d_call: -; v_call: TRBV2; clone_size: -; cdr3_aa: CASSEVGGPPDTQYF; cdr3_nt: TGTGCCAGCAGTGAAGTGGGTGGGCCCCCAGATACGCAGTATTTT
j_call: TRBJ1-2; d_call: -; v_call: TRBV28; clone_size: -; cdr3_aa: CASSFSGANYGYTF; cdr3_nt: TGTGCCAGCAGTTTTTCGGGGGCTAACTATGGCTACACCTTC
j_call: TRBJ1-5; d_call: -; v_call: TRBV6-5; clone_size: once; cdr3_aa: CASSYLRDQPQHF; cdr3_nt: TGTGCCAGCAGTTACTTACGGGATCAGCCCCAGCATTTT
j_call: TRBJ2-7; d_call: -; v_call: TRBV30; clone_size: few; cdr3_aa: CAWSVSGGSYEQYF; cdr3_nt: TGTGCCTGGAGTGTATCAGGAGGGAGCTACGAGCAGTACTTC
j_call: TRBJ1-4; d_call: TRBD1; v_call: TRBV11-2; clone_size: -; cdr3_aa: CASSLRGHDRRREKLFF; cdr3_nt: TGTGCCAGCAGCTTAAGGGGGCATGATAGGAGGCGTGAAAAACTGTTTTTT
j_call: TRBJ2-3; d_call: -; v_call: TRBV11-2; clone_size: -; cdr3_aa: CASSFPLKHGTQYF; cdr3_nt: TGTGCCAGCAGCTTCCCCTTGAAGCATGGTACGCAGTATTTT
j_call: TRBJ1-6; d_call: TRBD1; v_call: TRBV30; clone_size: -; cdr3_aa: CAWRSRDRGSYNSPLHF; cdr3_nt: TGTGCCTGGAGGAGTCGGGACAGGGGCTCCTATAATTCACCCCTCCACTTT
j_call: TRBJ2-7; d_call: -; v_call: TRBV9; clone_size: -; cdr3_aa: CASSTQGGEQYF; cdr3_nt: TGTGCCAGCAGCACACAGGGTGGCGAGCAGTACTTC
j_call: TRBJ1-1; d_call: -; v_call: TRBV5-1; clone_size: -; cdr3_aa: CASSLEGGGTEAFF; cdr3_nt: TGCGCCAGCAGCTTAGAGGGGGGGGGCACTGAAGCTTTCTTT
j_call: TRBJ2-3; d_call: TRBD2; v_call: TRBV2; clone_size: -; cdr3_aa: CASSGVLAGADTQYF; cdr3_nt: TGTGCCAGCAGTGGCGTACTAGCGGGAGCAGATACGCAGTATTTT
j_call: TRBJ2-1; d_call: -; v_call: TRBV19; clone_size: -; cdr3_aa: CASSVTGTSYNEQFF; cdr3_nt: TGTGCCAGTAGTGTCACAGGGACCTCCTACAATGAGCAGTTCTTC
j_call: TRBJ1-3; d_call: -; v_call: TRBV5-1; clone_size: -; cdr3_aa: CASSLTSGGLNTIYF; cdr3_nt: TGCGCCAGCAGCCTGACTTCCGGGGGACTAAACACCATATATTTT
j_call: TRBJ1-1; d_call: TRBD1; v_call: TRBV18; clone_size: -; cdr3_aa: CASSPGQGRGTEAFF; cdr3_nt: TGTGCCAGCTCACCAGGACAGGGCCGTGGCACTGAAGCTTTCTTT
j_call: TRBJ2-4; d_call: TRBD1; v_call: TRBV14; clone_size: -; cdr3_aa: CASSTRQGEAKNIQYF; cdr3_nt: TGTGCCAGCAGCACCCGACAGGGTGAAGCCAAAAACATTCAGTACTTC
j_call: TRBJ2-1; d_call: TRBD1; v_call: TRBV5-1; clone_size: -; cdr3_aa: CASSVDRGFNEQFF; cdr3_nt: TGCGCCAGCAGCGTGGACAGGGGGTTTAATGAGCAGTTCTTC
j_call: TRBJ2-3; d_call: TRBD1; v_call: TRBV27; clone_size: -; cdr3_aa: CASSAIRGPSDTQYF; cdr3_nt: TGTGCCAGCAGTGCGATCAGGGGGCCCTCAGATACGCAGTATTTT
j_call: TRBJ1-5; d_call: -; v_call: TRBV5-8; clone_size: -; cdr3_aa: CASSSRRGAGQPQHF; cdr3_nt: TGTGCCAGCAGCTCCCGACGGGGGGCAGGGCAGCCCCAGCATTTT
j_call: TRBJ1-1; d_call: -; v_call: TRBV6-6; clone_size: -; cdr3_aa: CASSYSQRNTEAFF; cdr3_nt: TGTGCCAGCAGTTACTCACAGAGGAACACTGAAGCTTTCTTT
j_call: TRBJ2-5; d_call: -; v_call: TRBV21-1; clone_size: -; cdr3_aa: CASSTHPGTGGSETQYF; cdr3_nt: TGTGCCAGCAGCACTCACCCGGGGACAGGGGGCTCGGAGACCCAGTACTTC
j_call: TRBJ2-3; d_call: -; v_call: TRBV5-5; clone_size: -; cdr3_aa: CASSLAVLTDTQYF; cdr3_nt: TGTGCCAGCAGCTTAGCGGTCCTCACAGATACGCAGTATTTT
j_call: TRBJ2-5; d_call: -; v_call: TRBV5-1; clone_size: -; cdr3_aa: CASSLVSVQETQYF; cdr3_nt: TGCGCCAGCAGCTTGGTTAGCGTCCAAGAGACCCAGTACTTC
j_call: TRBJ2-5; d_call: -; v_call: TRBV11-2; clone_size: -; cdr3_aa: CASSAVRWQETQYF; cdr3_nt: TGTGCCAGCAGCGCCGTCAGGTGGCAAGAGACCCAGTACTTC
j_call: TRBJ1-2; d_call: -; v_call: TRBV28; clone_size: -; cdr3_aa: CASSIPGYGYTF; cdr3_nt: TGTGCCAGCAGTATACCAGGGTATGGCTACACCTTC
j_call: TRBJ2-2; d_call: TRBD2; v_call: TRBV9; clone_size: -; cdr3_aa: CASTSGGRGPGELFF; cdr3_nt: TGTGCCAGCACCTCGGGGGGGAGGGGCCCCGGGGAGCTGTTTTTT
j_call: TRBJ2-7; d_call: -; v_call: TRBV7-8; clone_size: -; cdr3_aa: CASSGVAGHSSYEQYF; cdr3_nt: TGTGCCAGCAGCGGTGTGGCGGGCCATTCCTCCTACGAGCAGTACTTC
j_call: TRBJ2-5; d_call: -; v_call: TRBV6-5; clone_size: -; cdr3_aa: CASRIFETQYF; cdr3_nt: TGTGCCAGCAGAATATTTGAGACCCAGTACTTC
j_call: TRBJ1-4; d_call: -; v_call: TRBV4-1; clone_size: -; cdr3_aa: CASSPLPTLILENEKLFF; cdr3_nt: TGCGCCAGCAGCCCTCTTCCCACACTAATCCTGGAGAATGAAAAACTGTTTTTT
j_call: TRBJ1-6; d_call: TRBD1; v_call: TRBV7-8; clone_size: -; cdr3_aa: CASSLGDSHNSPLHF; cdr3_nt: TGTGCCAGCAGCTTAGGGGACAGTCATAATTCACCCCTCCACTTT
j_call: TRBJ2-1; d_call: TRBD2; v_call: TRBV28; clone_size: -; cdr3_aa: CASRGLGAGGSYNEQFF; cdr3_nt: TGTGCCAGCAGGGGGTTAGGTGCGGGAGGTTCCTACAATGAGCAGTTCTTC
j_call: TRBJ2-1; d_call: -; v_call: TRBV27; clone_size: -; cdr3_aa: CASSLLFSAGSYEQFF; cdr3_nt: TGTGCCAGCAGTTTACTTTTTTCGGCAGGTTCGTATGAGCAGTTCTTC
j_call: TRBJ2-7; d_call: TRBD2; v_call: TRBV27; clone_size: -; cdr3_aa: CASREPLAAVDEQYF; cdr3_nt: TGTGCCAGCAGGGAGCCACTAGCGGCGGTGGACGAGCAGTACTTC
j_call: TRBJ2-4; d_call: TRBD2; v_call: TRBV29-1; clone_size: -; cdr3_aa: CSVAGGRAPKNIQYF; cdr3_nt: TGCAGCGTTGCTGGCGGGAGGGCCCCCAAAAACATTCAGTACTTC
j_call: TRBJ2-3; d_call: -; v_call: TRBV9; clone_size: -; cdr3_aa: CASSVVSATDTQYF; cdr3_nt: TGTGCCAGCAGCGTAGTTAGCGCAACAGATACGCAGTATTTT
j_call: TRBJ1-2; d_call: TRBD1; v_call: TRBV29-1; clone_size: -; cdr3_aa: CSARTGGRGGYTF; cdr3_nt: TGCAGCGCCCGGACAGGGGGCCGGGGAGGCTACACCTTC
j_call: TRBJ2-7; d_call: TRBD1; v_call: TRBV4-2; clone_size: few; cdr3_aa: CASSQLGMGQGNEQYF; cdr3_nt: TGTGCCAGCAGCCAATTAGGAATGGGACAGGGCAACGAGCAGTACTTC
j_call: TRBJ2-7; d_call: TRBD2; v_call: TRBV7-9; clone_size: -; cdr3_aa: CASSPLPSGSTYEQYF; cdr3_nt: TGTGCCAGCAGCCCTCTTCCTAGCGGGTCCACCTACGAGCAGTACTTC
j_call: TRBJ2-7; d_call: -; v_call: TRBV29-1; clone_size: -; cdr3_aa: CSVGGPGHEQYF; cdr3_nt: TGCAGCGTTGGAGGGCCAGGCCACGAGCAGTACTTC
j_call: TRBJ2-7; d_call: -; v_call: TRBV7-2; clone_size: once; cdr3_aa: CASTNSYEQYF; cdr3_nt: TGTGCCAGCACCAACTCCTACGAGCAGTACTTC
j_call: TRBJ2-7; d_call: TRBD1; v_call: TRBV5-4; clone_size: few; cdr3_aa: CASSSRDRASYEQYF; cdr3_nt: TGTGCCAGCAGTAGCCGGGACAGGGCATCCTACGAGCAGTACTTC
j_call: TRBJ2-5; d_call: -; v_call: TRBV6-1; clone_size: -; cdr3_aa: CASSDMKRETQYF; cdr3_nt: TGTGCCAGCAGTGACATGAAGAGGGAGACCCAGTACTTC
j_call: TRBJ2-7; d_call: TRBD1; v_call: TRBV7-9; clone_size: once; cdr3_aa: CASSPRDSLYEQYF; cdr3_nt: TGTGCCAGCAGCCCCCGGGACAGCCTGTACGAGCAGTACTTC
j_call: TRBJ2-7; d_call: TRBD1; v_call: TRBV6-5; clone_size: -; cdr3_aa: CASSPDRGETYEQYF; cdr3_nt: TGTGCCAGCAGTCCCGACAGGGGGGAAACCTACGAGCAGTACTTC
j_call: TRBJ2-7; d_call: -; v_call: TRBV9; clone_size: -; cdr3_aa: CASSVGGVYSYEQYF; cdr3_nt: TGTGCCAGCAGCGTGGGGGGAGTATACTCCTACGAGCAGTACTTC
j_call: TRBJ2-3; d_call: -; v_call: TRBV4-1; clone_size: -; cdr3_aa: CASSQVPTTDTQYF; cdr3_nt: TGCGCCAGCAGCCAAGTTCCTACCACAGATACGCAGTATTTT
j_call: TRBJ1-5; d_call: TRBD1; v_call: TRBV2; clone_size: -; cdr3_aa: CASSEPGTGAHQPQHF; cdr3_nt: TGTGCCAGCAGTGAACCCGGGACAGGGGCGCATCAGCCCCAGCATTTT
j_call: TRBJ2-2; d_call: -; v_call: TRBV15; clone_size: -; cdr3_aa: CATSRAHTGELFF; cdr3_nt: TGTGCCACCAGCAGAGCTCACACCGGGGAGCTGTTTTTT
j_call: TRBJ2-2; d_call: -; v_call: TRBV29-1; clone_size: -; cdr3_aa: CSVGEAGELFF; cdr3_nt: TGCAGCGTTGGGGAGGCCGGGGAGCTGTTTTTT
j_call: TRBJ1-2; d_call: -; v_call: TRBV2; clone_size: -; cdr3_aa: CASSETSLYGYTF; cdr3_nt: TGTGCCAGCAGTGAAACATCCCTCTATGGCTACACCTTC
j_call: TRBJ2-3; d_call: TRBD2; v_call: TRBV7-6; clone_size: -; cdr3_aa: CASRASGSKNPQYF; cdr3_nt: TGTGCCAGCAGAGCTAGCGGGAGTAAGAATCCGCAGTATTTT
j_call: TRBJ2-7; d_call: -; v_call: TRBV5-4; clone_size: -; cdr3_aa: CASSLEAGQSYEQYF; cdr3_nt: TGTGCCAGCAGCTTGGAGGCAGGGCAGTCCTACGAGCAGTACTTC
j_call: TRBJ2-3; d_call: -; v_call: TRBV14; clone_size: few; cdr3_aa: CASSLGGGTYFESTDTQYF; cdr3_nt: TGTGCCAGCAGCCTCGGGGGAGGTACGTACTTCGAGAGCACAGATACGCAGTATTTT